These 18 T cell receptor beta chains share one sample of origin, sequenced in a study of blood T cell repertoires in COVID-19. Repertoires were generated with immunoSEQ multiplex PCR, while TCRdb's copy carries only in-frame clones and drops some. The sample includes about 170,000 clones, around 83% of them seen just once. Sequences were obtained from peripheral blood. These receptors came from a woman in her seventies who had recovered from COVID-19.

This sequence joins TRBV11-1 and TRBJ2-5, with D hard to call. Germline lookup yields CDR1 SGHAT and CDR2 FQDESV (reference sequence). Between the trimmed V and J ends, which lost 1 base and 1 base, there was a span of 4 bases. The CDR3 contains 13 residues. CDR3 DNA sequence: TGTGCCAGCAGCTTAGGGCTCCAAGAGACCCAGTACTTC. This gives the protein CASSLGLQETQYF. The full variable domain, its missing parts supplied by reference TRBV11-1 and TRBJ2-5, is EAEVAQSPRYKITEKSQAVAFWCDPISGHATLYWYRQILGQGPELLVQFQDESVVDDSQLPKDRFSAERLKGVDSTLKIQPAELGDSAMYLCASSLGLQETQYFGPGTRLLVL.

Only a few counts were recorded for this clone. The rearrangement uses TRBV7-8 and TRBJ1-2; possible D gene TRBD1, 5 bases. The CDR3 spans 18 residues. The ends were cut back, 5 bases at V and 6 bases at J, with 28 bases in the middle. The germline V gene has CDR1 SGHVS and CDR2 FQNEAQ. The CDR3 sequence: CASSPQRRGLVRGHGYTF. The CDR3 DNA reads TGTGCCAGCAGCCCCCAAAGGCGGGGGTTGGTCCGGGGTCATGGCTACACCTTC.

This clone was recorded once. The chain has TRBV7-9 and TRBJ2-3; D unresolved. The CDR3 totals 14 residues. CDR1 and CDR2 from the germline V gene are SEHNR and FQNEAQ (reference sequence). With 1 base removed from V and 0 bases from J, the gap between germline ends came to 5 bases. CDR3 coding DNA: TGTGCCAGCAGCTTAGGTACAAGCACAGATACGCAGTATTTT. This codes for CASSLGTSTDTQYF.

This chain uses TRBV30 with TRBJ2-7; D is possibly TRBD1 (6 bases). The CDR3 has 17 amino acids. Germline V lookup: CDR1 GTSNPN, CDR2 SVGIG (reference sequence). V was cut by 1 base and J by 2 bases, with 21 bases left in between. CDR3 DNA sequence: TGTGCCTGGAGTGGACGTCCGGGGTTGGCAGGGGCCTACGAGCAGTACTTC. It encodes CAWSGRPGLAGAYEQYF.

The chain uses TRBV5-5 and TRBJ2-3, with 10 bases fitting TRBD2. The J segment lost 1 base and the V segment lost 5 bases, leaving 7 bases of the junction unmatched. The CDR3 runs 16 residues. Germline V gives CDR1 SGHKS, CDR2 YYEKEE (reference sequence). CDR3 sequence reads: CASRSGLADRTDTQYF. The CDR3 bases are TGTGCCAGCAGATCCGGACTAGCGGACCGCACAGATACGCAGTATTTT. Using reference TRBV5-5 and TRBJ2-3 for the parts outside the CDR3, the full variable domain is DAGVTQSPTHLIKTRGQQVTLRCSPISGHKSVSWYQQVLGQGPQFIFQYYEKEERGRGNFPDRFSARQFPNYSSELNVNALLLGDSALYLCASRSGLADRTDTQYFGPGTRLTVL.

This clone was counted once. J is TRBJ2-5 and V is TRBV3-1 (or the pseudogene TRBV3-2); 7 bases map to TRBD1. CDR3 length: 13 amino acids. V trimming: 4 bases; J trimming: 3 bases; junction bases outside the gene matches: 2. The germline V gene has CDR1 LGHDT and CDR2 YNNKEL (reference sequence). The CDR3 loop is CASSLDREETQYF. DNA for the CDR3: TGTGCCAGCAGCCTCGACAGGGAAGAGACCCAGTACTTC.

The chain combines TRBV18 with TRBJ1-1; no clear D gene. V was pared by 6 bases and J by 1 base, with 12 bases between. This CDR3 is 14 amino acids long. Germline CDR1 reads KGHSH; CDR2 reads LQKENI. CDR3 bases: TGTGCCAGCTCGCCCCAAAACAGGAACACTGAAGCTTTCTTT. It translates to CASSPQNRNTEAFF.

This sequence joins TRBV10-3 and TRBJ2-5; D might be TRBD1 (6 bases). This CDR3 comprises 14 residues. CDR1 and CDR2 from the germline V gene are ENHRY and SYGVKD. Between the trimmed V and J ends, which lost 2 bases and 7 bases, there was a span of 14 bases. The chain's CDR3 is CAISEGGPHGTQYF. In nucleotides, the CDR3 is TGTGCCATCAGTGAGGGGGGCCCGCACGGGACCCAGTACTTC.

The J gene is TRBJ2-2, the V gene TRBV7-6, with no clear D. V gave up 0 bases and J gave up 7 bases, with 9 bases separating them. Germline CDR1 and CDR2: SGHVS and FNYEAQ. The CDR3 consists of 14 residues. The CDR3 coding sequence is TGTGCCAGCAGCTTAGCGTCCCCACTCGGGGAGCTGTTTTTT. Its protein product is CASSLASPLGELFF.

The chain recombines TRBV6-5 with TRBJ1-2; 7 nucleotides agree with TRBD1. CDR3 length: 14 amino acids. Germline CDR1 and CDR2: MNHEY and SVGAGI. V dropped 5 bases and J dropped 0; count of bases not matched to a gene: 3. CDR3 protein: CASSRDRSNYGYTF. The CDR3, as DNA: TGTGCCAGCAGTCGGGACAGATCTAACTATGGCTACACCTTC.

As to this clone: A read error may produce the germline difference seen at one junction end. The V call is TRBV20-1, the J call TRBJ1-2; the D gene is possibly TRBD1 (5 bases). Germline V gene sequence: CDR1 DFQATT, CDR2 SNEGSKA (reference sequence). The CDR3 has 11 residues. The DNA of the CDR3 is TGCAGTGCTAGAGATGTGGAGCGCGGGACTTTC. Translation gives CSARDVERGTF.

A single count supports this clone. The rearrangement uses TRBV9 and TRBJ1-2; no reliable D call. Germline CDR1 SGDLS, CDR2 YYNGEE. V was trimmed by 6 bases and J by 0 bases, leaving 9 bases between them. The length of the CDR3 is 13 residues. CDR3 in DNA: TGTGCCAGCAAGAGGGATCCTAACTATGGCTACACCTTC. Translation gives CASKRDPNYGYTF.

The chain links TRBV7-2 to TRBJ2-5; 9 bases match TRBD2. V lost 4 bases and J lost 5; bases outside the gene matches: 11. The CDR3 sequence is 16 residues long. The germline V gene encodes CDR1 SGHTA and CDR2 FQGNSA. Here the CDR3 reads CASSYRSGSGGETQYF. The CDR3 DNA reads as TGTGCCAGCAGCTATCGTAGCGGGAGCGGAGGGGAGACCCAGTACTTC.

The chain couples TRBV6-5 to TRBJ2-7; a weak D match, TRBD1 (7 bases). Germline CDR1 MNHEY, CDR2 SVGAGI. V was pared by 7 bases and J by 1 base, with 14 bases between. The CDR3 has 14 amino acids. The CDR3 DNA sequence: TGTGCCAGCACGGGGGACAGCCAATCCTACGAGCAGTACTTC. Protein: CASTGDSQSYEQYF.

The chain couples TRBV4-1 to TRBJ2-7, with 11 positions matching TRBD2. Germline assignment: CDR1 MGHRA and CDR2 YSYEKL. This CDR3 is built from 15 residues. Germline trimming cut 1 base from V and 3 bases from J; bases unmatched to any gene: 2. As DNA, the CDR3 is TGCGCCAGCAGCCAAGTCCTAGCGGGAGGCTACGAGCAGTACTTC. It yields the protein CASSQVLAGGYEQYF.

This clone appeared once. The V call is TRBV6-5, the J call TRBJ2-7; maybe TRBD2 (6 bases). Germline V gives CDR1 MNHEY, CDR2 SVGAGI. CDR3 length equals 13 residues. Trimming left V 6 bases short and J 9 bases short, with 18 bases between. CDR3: CASSPGTAGGQYF. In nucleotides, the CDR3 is TGTGCCAGCAGCCCCGGGACCGCCGGGGGGCAGTACTTC.

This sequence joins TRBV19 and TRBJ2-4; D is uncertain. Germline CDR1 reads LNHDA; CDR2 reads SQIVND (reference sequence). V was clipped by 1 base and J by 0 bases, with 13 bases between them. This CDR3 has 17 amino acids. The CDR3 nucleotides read TGTGCCAGTAGTATAGGTGGGTCGACACTAGCCAAAAACATTCAGTACTTC. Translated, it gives CASSIGGSTLAKNIQYF.

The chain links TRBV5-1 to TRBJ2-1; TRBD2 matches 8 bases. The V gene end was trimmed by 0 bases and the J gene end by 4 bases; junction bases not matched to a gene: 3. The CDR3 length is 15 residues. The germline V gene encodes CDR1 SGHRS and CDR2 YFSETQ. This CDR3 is CASSLAGGGYNEQFF. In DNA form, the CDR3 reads TGCGCCAGCAGCTTGGCGGGAGGGGGGTACAATGAGCAGTTCTTC.